This TCR beta chain emerged from a study of identical twins. TCRdb independently ran MiXCR on the 5' RACE reads; one entry per CDR3 protein. Of about 520,000 distinct CDR3 sequences listed, around 20% were seen once; the top ten hold roughly 0.9%. This clonotype was counted between two and nine times. Germline loops: CDR1 DFQATT, CDR2 SNEGSKA (reference sequence). V dropped 5 bases and J dropped 0; count of bases not matched to a gene: 7. The CDR3 length is 16 residues. The data were also submitted as part of a second study, on T cells expressing NK-cell markers.

What was sequenced was CD4+ T cells sorted from blood. The V gene is TRBV20-1, the J gene TRBJ2-1; 10 nucleotides match TRBD2. The clonotype originates from a woman aged 18 to 35 in good health. CDR3: CSADTSSGSSYNEQFF. CDR3 sequence (DNA): TGCAGTGCTGACACCTCTAGCGGGAGCTCCTACAATGAGCAGTTCTTC.